This T cell receptor (beta chain) was found in a study of early T cells in non-severe SARS-CoV-2 infection. TCRdb fed the 5' RACE reads into MiXCR, producing one record per CDR3 protein. The sample gives roughly 99,000 distinct CDR3 sequences, approximately 12% of which show up once; around 4.3% is in the top ten. This clonotype was recorded a few times. Material: whole blood, obtained at baseline. This TCR derives from an adult who was a healthcare worker with PCR-confirmed SARS-CoV-2 infection or an uninfected control (not recorded which).

The DNA for the CDR3 is TGTGCCAGCAGCTTAGTAATCGAAGGCGAGCAGTACTTC. It yields the protein CASSLVIEGEQYF. This chain links TRBV11-2 with TRBJ2-7; D unclear. Germline CDR1 is SGHAT and CDR2 is FQNNGV. V was clipped by 1 base and J by 6 bases, with 10 bases between them. CDR3 length equals 13 residues.